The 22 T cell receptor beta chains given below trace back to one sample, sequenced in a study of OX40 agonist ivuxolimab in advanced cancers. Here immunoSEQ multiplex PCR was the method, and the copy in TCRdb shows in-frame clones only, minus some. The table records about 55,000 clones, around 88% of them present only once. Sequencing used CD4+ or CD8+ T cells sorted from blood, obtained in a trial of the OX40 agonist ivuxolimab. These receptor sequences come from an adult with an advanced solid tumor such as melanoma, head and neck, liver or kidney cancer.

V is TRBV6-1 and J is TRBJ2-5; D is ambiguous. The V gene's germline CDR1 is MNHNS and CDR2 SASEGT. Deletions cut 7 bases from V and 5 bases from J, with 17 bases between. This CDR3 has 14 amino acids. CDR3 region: CASNTNSVPETQYF. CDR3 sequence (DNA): TGTGCCAGCAATACTAACTCGGTACCCGAGACCCAGTACTTC.

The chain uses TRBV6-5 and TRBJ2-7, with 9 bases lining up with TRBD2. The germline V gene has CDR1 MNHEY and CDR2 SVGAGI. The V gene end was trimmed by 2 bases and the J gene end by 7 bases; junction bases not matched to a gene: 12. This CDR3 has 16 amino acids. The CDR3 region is CASSYAPIAGVGEQYF. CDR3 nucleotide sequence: TGTGCCAGCAGTTACGCGCCCATAGCGGGAGTGGGGGAGCAGTACTTC.

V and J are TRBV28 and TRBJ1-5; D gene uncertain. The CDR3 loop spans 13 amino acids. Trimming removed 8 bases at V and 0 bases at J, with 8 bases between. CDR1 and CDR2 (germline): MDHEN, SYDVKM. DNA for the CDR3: TGTGCCAGCCTCGACTATAGCAATCAGCCCCAGCATTTT. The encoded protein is CASLDYSNQPQHF.

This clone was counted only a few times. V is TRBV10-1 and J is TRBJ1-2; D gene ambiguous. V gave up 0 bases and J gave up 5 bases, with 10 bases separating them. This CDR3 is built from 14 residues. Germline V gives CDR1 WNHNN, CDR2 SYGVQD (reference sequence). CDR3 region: CASSESRWGYGYTF. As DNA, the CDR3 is TGCGCCAGCAGTGAGTCCAGATGGGGATATGGCTACACCTTC.

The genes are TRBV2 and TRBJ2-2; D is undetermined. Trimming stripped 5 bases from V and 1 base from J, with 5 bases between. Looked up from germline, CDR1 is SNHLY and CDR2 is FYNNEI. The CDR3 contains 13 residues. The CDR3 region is CASSSQNTGELFF. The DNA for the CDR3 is TGTGCCAGCAGTTCCCAGAACACCGGGGAGCTGTTTTTT.

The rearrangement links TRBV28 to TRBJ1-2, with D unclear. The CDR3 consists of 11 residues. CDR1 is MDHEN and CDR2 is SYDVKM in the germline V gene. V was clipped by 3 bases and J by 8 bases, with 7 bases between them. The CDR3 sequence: CASSFSGGYTF. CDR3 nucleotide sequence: TGTGCCAGCAGTTTCTCCGGGGGCTACACCTTC.

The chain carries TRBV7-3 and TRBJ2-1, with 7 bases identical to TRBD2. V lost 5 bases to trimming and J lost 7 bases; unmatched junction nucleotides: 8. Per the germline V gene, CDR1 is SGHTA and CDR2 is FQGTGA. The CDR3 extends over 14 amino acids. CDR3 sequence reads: CASSPGVGGNEQFF. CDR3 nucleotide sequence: TGTGCCAGCAGCCCCGGGGTCGGGGGGAATGAGCAGTTCTTC.

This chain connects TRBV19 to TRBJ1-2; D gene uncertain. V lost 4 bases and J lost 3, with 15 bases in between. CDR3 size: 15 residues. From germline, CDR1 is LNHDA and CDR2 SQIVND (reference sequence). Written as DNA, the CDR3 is TGTGCCAGTAGTACAAGACACACCAAGGACTATGGCTACACCTTC. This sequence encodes CASSTRHTKDYGYTF.

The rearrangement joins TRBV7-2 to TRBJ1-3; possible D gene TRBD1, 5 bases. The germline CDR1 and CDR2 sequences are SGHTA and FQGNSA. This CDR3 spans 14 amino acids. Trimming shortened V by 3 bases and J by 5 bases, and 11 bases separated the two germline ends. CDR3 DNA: TGTGCCAGCAGCTTCGGGGGACTACGAAACACCATATATTTT. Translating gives CASSFGGLRNTIYF.

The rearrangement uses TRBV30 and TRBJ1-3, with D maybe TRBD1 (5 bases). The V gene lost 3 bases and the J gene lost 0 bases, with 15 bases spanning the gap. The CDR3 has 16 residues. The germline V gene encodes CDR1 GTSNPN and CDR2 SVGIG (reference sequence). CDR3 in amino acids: CAWSVNGGRSGNTIYF. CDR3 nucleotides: TGTGCCTGGAGCGTTAATGGGGGACGCTCTGGAAACACCATATATTTT.

The CDR3 protein is CASSRGQGAQYF. CDR3 nucleotide sequence: TGTGCCAGCAGTCGAGGGCAAGGGGCCCAGTACTTC. This rearrangement joins TRBV6-6 to TRBJ2-5; tentatively, D is TRBD1 or TRBD2 (5 bases each). The CDR3 is 12 amino acids. V lost 5 bases and J lost 9, with 13 bases in between. CDR1 and CDR2 (germline): MNHNY, SVGAGI (reference sequence).

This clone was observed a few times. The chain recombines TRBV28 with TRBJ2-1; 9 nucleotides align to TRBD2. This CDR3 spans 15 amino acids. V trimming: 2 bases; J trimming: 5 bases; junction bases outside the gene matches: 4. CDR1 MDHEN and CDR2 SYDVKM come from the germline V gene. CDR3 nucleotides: TGTGCCAGCAGTTTACTAGCGGGACTTAACAATGAGCAGTTCTTC. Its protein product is CASSLLAGLNNEQFF.

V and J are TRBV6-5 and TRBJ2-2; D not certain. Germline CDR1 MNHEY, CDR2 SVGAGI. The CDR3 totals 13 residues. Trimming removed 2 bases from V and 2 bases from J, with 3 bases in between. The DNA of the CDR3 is TGTGCCAGCAGTTACCTAAACACCGGGGAGCTGTTTTTT. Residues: CASSYLNTGELFF.

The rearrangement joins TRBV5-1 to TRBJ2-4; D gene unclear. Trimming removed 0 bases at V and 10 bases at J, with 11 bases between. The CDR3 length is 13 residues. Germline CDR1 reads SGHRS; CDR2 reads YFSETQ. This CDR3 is CASSLVLGGIQYF. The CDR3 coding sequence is TGCGCCAGCAGCTTGGTGTTGGGTGGTATTCAGTACTTC.

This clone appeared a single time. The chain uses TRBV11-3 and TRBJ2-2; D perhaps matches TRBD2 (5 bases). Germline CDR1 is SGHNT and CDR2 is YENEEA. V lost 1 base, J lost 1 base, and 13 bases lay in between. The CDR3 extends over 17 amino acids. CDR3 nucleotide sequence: TGTGCCAGCAGCTTAGCCACAGCGGACCTGAACACCGGGGAGCTGTTTTTT. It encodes CASSLATADLNTGELFF.

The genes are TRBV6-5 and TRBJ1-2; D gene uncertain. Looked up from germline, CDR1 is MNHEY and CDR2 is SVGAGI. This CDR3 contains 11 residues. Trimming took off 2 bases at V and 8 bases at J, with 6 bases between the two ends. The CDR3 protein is CASSYNGGYTF. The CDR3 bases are TGTGCCAGCAGTTACAACGGGGGCTACACCTTC.

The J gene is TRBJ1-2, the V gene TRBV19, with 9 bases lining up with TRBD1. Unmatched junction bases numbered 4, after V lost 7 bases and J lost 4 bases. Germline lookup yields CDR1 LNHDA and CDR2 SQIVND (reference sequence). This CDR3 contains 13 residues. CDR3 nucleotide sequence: TGTGCCAGTAACAGGGGGCTTGTCTATGGCTACACCTTC. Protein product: CASNRGLVYGYTF.

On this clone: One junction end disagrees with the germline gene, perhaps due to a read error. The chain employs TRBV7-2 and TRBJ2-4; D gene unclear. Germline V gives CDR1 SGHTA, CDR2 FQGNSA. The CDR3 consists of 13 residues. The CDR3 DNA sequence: TGCGCCAGCAGCTTAGGTGGCAAAAACATTCAGTACTTC. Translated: CASSLGGKNIQYF.

Written as DNA, the CDR3 is TGTGCCAGTAGTATTCGACAGCGCCCTAACTATGGCTACACCTTC. Translating it yields CASSIRQRPNYGYTF. V and J are TRBV19 and TRBJ1-2; weak D call: TRBD1 (5 bases). The CDR3 extends over 15 amino acids. The V gene's germline CDR1 is LNHDA and CDR2 SQIVND (reference sequence). V was trimmed by 3 bases and J by 0 bases, leaving 11 bases between them.

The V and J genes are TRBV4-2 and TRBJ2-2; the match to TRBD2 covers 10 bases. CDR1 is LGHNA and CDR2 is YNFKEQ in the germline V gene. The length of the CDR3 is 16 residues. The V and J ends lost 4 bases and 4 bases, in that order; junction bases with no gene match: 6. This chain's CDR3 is CASSRGLAELTGELFF. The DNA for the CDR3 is TGTGCCAGCAGCCGAGGACTAGCGGAGCTCACCGGGGAGCTGTTTTTT.

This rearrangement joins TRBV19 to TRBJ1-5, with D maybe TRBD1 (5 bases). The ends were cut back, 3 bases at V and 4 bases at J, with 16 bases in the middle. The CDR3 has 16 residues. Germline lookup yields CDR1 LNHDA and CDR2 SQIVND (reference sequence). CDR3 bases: TGTGCCAGTAGTATCTTACGGGCTACAGGAAATCAGCCCCAGCATTTT. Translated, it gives CASSILRATGNQPQHF.

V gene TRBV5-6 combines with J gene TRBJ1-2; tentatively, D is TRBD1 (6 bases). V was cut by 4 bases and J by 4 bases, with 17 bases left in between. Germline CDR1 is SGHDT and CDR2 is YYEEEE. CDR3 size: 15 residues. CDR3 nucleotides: TGTGCCAGCAGCCCATGGAATCGAGGGGGCTATGGCTACACCTTC. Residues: CASSPWNRGGYGYTF.